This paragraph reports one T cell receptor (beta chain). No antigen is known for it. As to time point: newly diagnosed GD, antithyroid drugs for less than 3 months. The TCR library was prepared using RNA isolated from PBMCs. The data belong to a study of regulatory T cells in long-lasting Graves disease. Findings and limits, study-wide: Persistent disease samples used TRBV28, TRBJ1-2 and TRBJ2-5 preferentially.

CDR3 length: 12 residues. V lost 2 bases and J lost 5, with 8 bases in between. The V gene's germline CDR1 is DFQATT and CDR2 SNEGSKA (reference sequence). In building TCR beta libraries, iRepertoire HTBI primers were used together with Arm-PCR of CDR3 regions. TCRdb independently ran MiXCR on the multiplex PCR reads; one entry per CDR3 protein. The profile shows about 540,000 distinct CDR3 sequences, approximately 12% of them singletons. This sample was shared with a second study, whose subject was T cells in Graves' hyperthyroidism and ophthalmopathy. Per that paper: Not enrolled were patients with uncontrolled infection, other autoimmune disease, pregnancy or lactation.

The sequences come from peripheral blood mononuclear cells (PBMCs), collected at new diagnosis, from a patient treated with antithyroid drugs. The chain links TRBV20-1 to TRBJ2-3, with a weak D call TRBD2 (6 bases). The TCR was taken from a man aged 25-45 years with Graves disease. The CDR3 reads CSARYGRDTQYF. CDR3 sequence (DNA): TGCAGTGCTAGATACGGGAGAGATACGCAGTATTTT.